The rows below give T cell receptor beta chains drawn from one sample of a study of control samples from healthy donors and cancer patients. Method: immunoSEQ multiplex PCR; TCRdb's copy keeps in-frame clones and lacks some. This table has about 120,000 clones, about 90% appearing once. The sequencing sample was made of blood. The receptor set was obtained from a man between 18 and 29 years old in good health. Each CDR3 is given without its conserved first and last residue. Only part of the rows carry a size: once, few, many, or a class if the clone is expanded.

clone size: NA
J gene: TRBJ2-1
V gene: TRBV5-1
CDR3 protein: ASSSLAGAGNEQF

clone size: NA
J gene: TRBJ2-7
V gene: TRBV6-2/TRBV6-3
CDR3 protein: ASSYPDIAYEQY

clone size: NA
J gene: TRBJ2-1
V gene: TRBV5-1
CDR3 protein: ASSLLQGDNEQF

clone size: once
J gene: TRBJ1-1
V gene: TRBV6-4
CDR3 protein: ASSDSNRSTEAF

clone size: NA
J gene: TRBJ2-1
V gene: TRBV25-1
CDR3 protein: ASSLAGTYNEQF

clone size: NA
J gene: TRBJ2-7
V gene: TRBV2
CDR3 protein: ASGSPYEQY

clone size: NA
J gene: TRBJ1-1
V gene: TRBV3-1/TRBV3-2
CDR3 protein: ASSLYGGGTEAF

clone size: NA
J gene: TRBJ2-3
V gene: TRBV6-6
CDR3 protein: ASKTALTDTQY

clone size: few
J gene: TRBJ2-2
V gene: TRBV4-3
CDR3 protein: ASGRTGDRTGELF

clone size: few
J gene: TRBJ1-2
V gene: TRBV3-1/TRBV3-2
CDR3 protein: ASSQGGGGRGYT

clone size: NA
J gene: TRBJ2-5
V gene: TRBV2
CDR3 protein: ASSTRGAEETQY

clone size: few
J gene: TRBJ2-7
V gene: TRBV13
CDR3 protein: ASSAAGTLTIYEQY

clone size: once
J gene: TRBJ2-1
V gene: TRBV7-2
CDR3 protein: ASSSDRGLNEQF

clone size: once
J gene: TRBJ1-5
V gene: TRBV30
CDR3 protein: AWSVVQTNQPQH

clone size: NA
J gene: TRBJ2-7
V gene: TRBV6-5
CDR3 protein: ASSYASYYEQY

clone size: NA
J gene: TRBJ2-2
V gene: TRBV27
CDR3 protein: ASSLSIGLARTGELF

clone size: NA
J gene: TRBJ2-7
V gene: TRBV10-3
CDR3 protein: AISVTGDRDEQY

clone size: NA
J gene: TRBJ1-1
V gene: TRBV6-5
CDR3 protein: ASSYLAEAF

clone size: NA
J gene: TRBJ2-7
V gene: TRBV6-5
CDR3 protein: ASSPPSRAYEQY

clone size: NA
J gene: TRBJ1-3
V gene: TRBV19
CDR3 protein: ASSIGQASGNTIY

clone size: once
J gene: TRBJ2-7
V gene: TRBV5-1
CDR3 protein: ASSFTGTSNEQY

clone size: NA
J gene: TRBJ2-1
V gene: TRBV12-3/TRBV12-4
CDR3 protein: ASSFVGYEQF

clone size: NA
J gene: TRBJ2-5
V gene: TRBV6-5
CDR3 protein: ASRSGRETQY

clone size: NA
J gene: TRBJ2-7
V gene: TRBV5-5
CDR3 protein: ASSRDLESYEQY

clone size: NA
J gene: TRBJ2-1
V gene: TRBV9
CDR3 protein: ASSPLPDFYNEQF

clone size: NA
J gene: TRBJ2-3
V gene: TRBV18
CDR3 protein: ASSLSGQGPRSSDTQY

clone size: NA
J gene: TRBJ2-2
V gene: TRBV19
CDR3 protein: ATRDRSNTGELF

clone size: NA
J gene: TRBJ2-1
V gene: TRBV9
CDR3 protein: ASSGLAGGDEQF

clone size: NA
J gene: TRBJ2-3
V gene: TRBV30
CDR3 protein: AWSWTSGGSTDTQY

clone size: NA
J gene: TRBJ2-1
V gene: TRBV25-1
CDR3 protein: ASSDSRNNEQF

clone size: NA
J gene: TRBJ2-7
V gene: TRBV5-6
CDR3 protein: ASGRRGLVSYEQY

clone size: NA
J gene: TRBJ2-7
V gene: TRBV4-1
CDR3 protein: ASSQDHSWFYEQY

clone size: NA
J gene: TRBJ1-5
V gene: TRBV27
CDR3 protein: ASSLAGQPNQPQH

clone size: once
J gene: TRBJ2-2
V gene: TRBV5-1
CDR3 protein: ASSLASSRELF

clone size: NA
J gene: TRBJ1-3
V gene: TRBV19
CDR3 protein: ALLTLEISGNTIY

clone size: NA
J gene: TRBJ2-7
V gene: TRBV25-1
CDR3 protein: ASTAPGLPASEQY

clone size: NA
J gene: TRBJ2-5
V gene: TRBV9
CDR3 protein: ASSEGASQETQY

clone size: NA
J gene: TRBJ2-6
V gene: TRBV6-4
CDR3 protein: ASSPGSSGANVLT

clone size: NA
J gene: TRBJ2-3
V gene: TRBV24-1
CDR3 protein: ATSDSTGQGTDTQY

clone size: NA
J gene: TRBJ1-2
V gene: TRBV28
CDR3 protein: ASSQGRGNYGYT

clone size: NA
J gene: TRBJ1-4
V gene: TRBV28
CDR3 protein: ASSFSGQGDEKLF

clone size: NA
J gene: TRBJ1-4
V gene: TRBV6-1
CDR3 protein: ASSEGGTRAEKLF

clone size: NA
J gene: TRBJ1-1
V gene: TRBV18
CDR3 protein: ASSPPSRDTEAF

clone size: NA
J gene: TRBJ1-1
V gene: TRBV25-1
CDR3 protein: ASSVINRGDTEAF

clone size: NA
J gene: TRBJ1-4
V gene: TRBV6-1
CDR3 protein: ASSETGAASEKLF

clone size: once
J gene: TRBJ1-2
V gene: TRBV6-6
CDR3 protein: ASRGLYGYT

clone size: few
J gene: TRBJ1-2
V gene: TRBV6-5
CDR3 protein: AILGSIGYT

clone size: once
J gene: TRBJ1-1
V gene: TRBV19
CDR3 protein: ASSIRGQLGLNTEAF

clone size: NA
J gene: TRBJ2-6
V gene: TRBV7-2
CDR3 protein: ASSLVGQGLIGANVLT

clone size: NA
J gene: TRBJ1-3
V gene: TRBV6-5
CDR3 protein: ASSTDGVSGNTIY

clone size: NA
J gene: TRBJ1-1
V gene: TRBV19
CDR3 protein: ASSKVPRQGWSTEAF

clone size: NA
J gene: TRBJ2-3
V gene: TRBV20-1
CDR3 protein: SASRGDGTDTQY

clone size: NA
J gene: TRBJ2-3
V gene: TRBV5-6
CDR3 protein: ASSSRFGVTDTQY

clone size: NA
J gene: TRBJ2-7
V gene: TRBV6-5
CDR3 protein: ASRRDGPYEQY

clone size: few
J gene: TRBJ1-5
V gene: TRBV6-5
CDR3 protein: ASSYSGQLGLPQH

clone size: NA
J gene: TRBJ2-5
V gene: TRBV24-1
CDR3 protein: ATSRTSGSIETQY

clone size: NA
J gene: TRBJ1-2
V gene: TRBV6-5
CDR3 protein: ASSTPGELDYGYT

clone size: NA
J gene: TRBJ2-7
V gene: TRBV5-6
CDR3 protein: ASTRRDRGFFREQY

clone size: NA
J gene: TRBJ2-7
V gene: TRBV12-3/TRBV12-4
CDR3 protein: ASSLQGTYEQY

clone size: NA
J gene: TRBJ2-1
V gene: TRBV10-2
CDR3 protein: ASSEVRQNNEQF